Listed below are T cell receptor beta chains from one sample, sequenced in a study of cytomegalovirus exposure and HLA in healthy donors. Method: immunoSEQ multiplex PCR; TCRdb's copy keeps in-frame clones and lacks some. This sample yields fewer than 200,000 clones, of which approximately 96% are seen a single time; approximately 0.97% belongs to the top ten. The sample was PBMCs. All receptors come from a woman aged 18-30 years in good health and CMV-seronegative. Each CDR3 is given with its conserved first and last residue. A D gene is named only where the DNA matches it firmly. Size values are once, few and many counts, or a class for expanded clones, and some rows have none.

CDR3aa: CASSEQGPAYEQYF
CDR3nt: TGTGCCAGTAGCGAACAGGGGCCCGCCTACGAGCAGTACTTC
v_gene: TRBV19
abundance: .
j_gene: TRBJ2-7
d_gene: TRBD1

CDR3aa: CASSEAGAHRYEQYF
CDR3nt: TGTGCCAGCAGTGAAGCGGGGGCCCACAGATACGAGCAGTACTTC
v_gene: TRBV6-4
abundance: .
j_gene: TRBJ2-7
d_gene: TRBD2

CDR3aa: CASSLGQGASEQYF
CDR3nt: TGTGCCAGCAGCCTAGGACAGGGGGCTAGCGAGCAGTACTTC
v_gene: TRBV11-2
abundance: .
j_gene: TRBJ2-7
d_gene: TRBD1

CDR3aa: CASRDGTGTNQPQHF
CDR3nt: TGTGCCAGCAGAGACGGGACAGGGACGAATCAGCCCCAGCATTTT
v_gene: TRBV6-5
abundance: .
j_gene: TRBJ1-5
d_gene: TRBD1

CDR3aa: CASTEQGSGYEQYF
CDR3nt: TGCGCCAGCACCGAACAGGGGAGTGGGTACGAGCAGTACTTC
v_gene: TRBV5-1
abundance: .
j_gene: TRBJ2-7
d_gene: TRBD1

CDR3aa: CASSLVTGGPYEQYF
CDR3nt: TGCGCCAGCAGCTTGGTTACAGGGGGGCCCTACGAGCAGTACTTC
v_gene: TRBV5-1
abundance: .
j_gene: TRBJ2-7
d_gene: TRBD1

CDR3aa: CASSRTSQVGDTQYF
CDR3nt: TGTGCCAGCAGCCGGACTAGCCAGGTCGGGGATACGCAGTATTTT
v_gene: TRBV7-9
abundance: .
j_gene: TRBJ2-3
d_gene: TRBD2

CDR3aa: CASSLRTGGFHNEQFF
CDR3nt: TGTGCCAGCAGTTTAAGGACAGGGGGCTTTCACAATGAGCAGTTCTTC
v_gene: TRBV27
abundance: .
j_gene: TRBJ2-1
d_gene: TRBD1

CDR3aa: CASSAMTGGDSPLHF
CDR3nt: TGTGCCAGCAGTGCTATGACAGGGGGCGATTCACCCCTCCACTTT
v_gene: TRBV6-1
abundance: .
j_gene: TRBJ1-6
d_gene: TRBD1

CDR3aa: CSAKPGQGAETQYF
CDR3nt: TGCAGCGCAAAACCGGGACAGGGGGCGGAGACCCAGTACTTC
v_gene: TRBV29-1
abundance: .
j_gene: TRBJ2-5
d_gene: TRBD1

CDR3aa: CASSQEGYKRGQGGNQPQHF
CDR3nt: TGTGCCAGCAGCCAAGAAGGGTATAAACGGGGACAGGGGGGCAATCAGCCCCAGCATTTT
v_gene: TRBV4-2
abundance: .
j_gene: TRBJ1-5
d_gene: TRBD1

CDR3aa: CASSTRLASGELFF
CDR3nt: TGTGCCAGCAGCACACGACTAGCCTCGGGGGAGCTGTTTTTT
v_gene: TRBV7-2
abundance: .
j_gene: TRBJ2-2
d_gene: TRBD2

CDR3aa: CASSRTGGEEQYF
CDR3nt: TGCGCCAGCAGCCGGACAGGGGGCGAGGAGCAGTACTTC
v_gene: TRBV4-1
abundance: .
j_gene: TRBJ2-7
d_gene: TRBD1

CDR3aa: CASSFEDRLKLFF
CDR3nt: TGTGCCAGCTCATTTGAGGACAGGTTAAAACTGTTTTTT
v_gene: TRBV18
abundance: .
j_gene: TRBJ1-4
d_gene: TRBD1

CDR3aa: CSVDRGRTDTQYF
CDR3nt: TGCAGCGTTGATCGGGGGAGAACAGATACGCAGTATTTT
v_gene: TRBV29-1
abundance: .
j_gene: TRBJ2-3
d_gene: .

CDR3aa: CASSGLITGELFF
CDR3nt: TGCGCCAGCAGTGGGCTGATCACCGGGGAGCTGTTTTTT
v_gene: TRBV5-1
abundance: .
j_gene: TRBJ2-2
d_gene: .

CDR3aa: CASSRRAYNEQFF
CDR3nt: TGTGCCAGCAGCCGACGGGCCTACAATGAGCAGTTCTTC
v_gene: TRBV11-2
abundance: .
j_gene: TRBJ2-1
d_gene: .

CDR3aa: CASSFISRETQYF
CDR3nt: TGTGCCAGCAGCTTTATATCTCGGGAGACCCAGTACTTC
v_gene: TRBV5-6
abundance: once
j_gene: TRBJ2-5
d_gene: .

CDR3aa: CASSFQTGANSPLHF
CDR3nt: TGTGCCAGCAGCTTTCAGACAGGGGCAAATTCACCCCTCCACTTT
v_gene: TRBV5-4
abundance: few
j_gene: TRBJ1-6
d_gene: TRBD1

CDR3aa: CASSSQVGNTIYF
CDR3nt: TGTGCCAGCAGCTCACAGGTGGGAAACACCATATATTTT
v_gene: TRBV7-2
abundance: once
j_gene: TRBJ1-3
d_gene: .

CDR3aa: CASSGGQGPYGYTF
CDR3nt: TGCGCCAGCAGCGGGGGACAGGGACCCTATGGCTACACCTTC
v_gene: TRBV5-1
abundance: .
j_gene: TRBJ1-2
d_gene: TRBD1

CDR3aa: CASSLGTGGEKLFF
CDR3nt: TGTGCCAGCAGCCTCGGGACAGGGGGTGAAAAACTGTTTTTT
v_gene: TRBV7-9
abundance: .
j_gene: TRBJ1-4
d_gene: TRBD1

CDR3aa: CASNRDRGTYEQYF
CDR3nt: TGTGCCAGCAACCGGGACAGGGGGACCTACGAGCAGTACTTC
v_gene: TRBV7-3
abundance: .
j_gene: TRBJ2-7
d_gene: TRBD1

CDR3aa: CASSPGQGSPLHF
CDR3nt: TGTGCCAGCAGCCCCGGACAGGGATCACCCCTCCACTTT
v_gene: TRBV7-2
abundance: few
j_gene: TRBJ1-6
d_gene: TRBD1

CDR3aa: CASSQGSSGTSGGDTQYF
CDR3nt: TGTGCCAGCAGCCAAGGGTCATCTGGGACTAGCGGGGGGGATACGCAGTATTTT
v_gene: TRBV4-2
abundance: once
j_gene: TRBJ2-3
d_gene: TRBD2

CDR3aa: CASRGTVVNSPLHF
CDR3nt: TGTGCCAGCAGGGGGACAGTTGTTAATTCACCCCTCCACTTT
v_gene: TRBV25-1
abundance: .
j_gene: TRBJ1-6
d_gene: TRBD1

CDR3aa: CATSRDYAGVINQPQHF
CDR3nt: TGTGCCACCAGCAGAGATTATGCAGGGGTTATCAATCAGCCCCAGCATTTT
v_gene: TRBV15
abundance: .
j_gene: TRBJ1-5
d_gene: .

CDR3aa: CASSLISGRQESSYEQYF
CDR3nt: TGTGCCAGCAGCTTAATTTCCGGAAGACAGGAGAGCTCCTACGAGCAGTACTTC
v_gene: TRBV7-8
abundance: .
j_gene: TRBJ2-7
d_gene: .

CDR3aa: CSVAERQSATEAFF
CDR3nt: TGCAGCGTCGCGGAGCGACAGTCGGCCACTGAAGCTTTCTTT
v_gene: TRBV29-1
abundance: .
j_gene: TRBJ1-1
d_gene: .

CDR3aa: CASSVSGVNTEAFF
CDR3nt: TGTGCCAGCAGCGTAAGCGGAGTGAACACTGAAGCTTTCTTT
v_gene: TRBV9
abundance: once
j_gene: TRBJ1-1
d_gene: .

CDR3aa: CSVVSGVGEQYF
CDR3nt: TGCAGCGTTGTATCGGGGGTAGGAGAGCAGTACTTC
v_gene: TRBV29-1
abundance: .
j_gene: TRBJ2-7
d_gene: .

CDR3aa: CASSEGGANTEAFF
CDR3nt: TGTGCCAGCAGTGAGGGGGGGGCCAACACTGAAGCTTTCTTT
v_gene: TRBV6-1
abundance: .
j_gene: TRBJ1-1
d_gene: .

CDR3aa: CASSLISQGGEQYF
CDR3nt: TGCGCCAGCAGCTTGATTTCCCAAGGGGGCGAGCAGTACTTC
v_gene: TRBV5-1
abundance: .
j_gene: TRBJ2-7
d_gene: .

CDR3aa: CASSQGTGNSEQFF
CDR3nt: TGCGCCAGCAGCCAAGGGACAGGGAATAGTGAGCAGTTCTTC
v_gene: TRBV4-1
abundance: once
j_gene: TRBJ2-1
d_gene: TRBD1

CDR3aa: CASSEYRGGSYEQYF
CDR3nt: TGTGCCAGCAGTGAATATAGAGGCGGCTCCTACGAGCAGTACTTC
v_gene: TRBV25-1
abundance: .
j_gene: TRBJ2-7
d_gene: .

CDR3aa: CASSQDGETGGYGYTF
CDR3nt: TGCGCCAGCAGCCAAGATGGGGAGACAGGGGGCTATGGCTACACCTTC
v_gene: TRBV4-3
abundance: once
j_gene: TRBJ1-2
d_gene: TRBD1

CDR3aa: CASSQSGGNDGQYF
CDR3nt: TGCGCCAGCAGCCAAAGCGGGGGGAACGACGGGCAGTACTTC
v_gene: TRBV4-1
abundance: .
j_gene: TRBJ2-7
d_gene: TRBD2

CDR3aa: CASSYSADTEAFF
CDR3nt: TGTGCCAGCAGTTACTCGGCGGACACTGAAGCTTTCTTT
v_gene: TRBV6-5
abundance: .
j_gene: TRBJ1-1
d_gene: .

CDR3aa: CASSHNGQGIAKNIQYF
CDR3nt: TGTGCCAGCAGCCACAACGGGCAGGGAATTGCCAAAAACATTCAGTACTTC
v_gene: TRBV5-4
abundance: .
j_gene: TRBJ2-4
d_gene: .

CDR3aa: CASSRGLPREEKLFF
CDR3nt: TGTGCCAGCAGCCGAGGACTTCCCCGGGAGGAAAAACTGTTTTTT
v_gene: TRBV7-8
abundance: .
j_gene: TRBJ1-4
d_gene: .

CDR3aa: CASSSRHPQGRAYSNQPQHF
CDR3nt: TGTGCCAGTAGCTCTCGACACCCCCAGGGTAGGGCGTATAGCAATCAGCCCCAGCATTTT
v_gene: TRBV19
abundance: .
j_gene: TRBJ1-5
d_gene: .

CDR3aa: CASSLPGQGTYNEQFF
CDR3nt: TGTGCCAGCAGCTTACCGGGACAGGGGACGTACAATGAGCAGTTCTTC
v_gene: TRBV7-6
abundance: .
j_gene: TRBJ2-1
d_gene: TRBD1

CDR3aa: CASSLRGGPYEQYF
CDR3nt: TGTGCCAGCAGCTTAAGGGGGGGGCCCTACGAGCAGTACTTC
v_gene: TRBV7-8
abundance: .
j_gene: TRBJ2-7
d_gene: .

CDR3aa: CASTAGMDGYTF
CDR3nt: TGTGCCAGCACGGCAGGGATGGATGGCTACACCTTC
v_gene: TRBV6-5
abundance: .
j_gene: TRBJ1-2
d_gene: .

CDR3aa: CASSLSRGAASGYTF
CDR3nt: TGTGCCAGCAGTTTATCGCGGGGGGCTGCGAGTGGCTACACCTTC
v_gene: TRBV27
abundance: .
j_gene: TRBJ1-2
d_gene: .

CDR3aa: CASSSGQGDNQPQHF
CDR3nt: TGCGCCAGCAGCTCAGGACAGGGGGATAATCAGCCCCAGCATTTT
v_gene: TRBV5-1
abundance: .
j_gene: TRBJ1-5
d_gene: TRBD1